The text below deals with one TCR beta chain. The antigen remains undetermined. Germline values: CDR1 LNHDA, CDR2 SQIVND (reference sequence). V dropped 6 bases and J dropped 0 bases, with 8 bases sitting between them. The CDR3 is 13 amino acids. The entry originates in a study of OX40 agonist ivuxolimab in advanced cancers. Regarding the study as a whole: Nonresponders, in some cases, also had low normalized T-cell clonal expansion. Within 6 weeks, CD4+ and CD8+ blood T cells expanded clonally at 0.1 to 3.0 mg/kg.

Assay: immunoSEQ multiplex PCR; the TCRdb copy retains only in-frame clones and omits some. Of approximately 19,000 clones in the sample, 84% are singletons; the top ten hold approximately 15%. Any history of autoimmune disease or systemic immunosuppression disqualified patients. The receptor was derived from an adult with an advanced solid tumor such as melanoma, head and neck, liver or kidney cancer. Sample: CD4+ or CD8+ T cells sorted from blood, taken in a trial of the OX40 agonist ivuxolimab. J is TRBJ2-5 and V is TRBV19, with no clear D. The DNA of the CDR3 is TGTGCCAGTAGCTGGAACCACCAAGAGACCCAGTACTTC. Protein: CASSWNHQETQYF.